Listed below are T cell receptor beta chains from one sample, sequenced in a study of T-cell memory formation after mild COVID-19. TCRdb re-derived calls from the 5' RACE reads in MiXCR, one entry per CDR3 protein. The sample lists 300,000 to 400,000 distinct CDR3 sequences; approximately 13% were seen once. Material: PBMCs or a T cell subset sorted from them (not recorded which). The source of these receptors is a man aged 18 to 30 who had mild COVID-19 (a few samples of this study predate the infection). Cell type and time point are not known. The CDR3 runs from the conserved cysteine through the conserved F or W. The D gene is left open where the match is weak. Clone size, where shown, is once, few, many, or a class for clones that have expanded.

CDR3 | DNA | size | V | D | J
CASSLSGDAGQYF | TGTGCCAGCAGCTTATCGGGGGACGCTGGGCAGTATTTT | . | TRBV7-9 | . | TRBJ2-3
CSSTARTGYTTTDTQYF | TGTTCCAGCACGGCTAGGACAGGCTATACTACTACAGATACGCAGTATTTT | . | TRBV5-4 | TRBD1 | TRBJ2-3
CASSQYAGSTDTQYF | TGTGCCAGCAGCCAATATGCGGGGAGCACAGATACGCAGTATTTT | few | TRBV3-1 | . | TRBJ2-3
CASSLVDSNQPQHF | TGTGCCAGCAGCTTAGTGGATAGCAATCAGCCCCAGCATTTT | many | TRBV7-9 | . | TRBJ1-5
CASSLGSHYEQYF | TGTGCCAGCAGCTTGGGCAGCCACTACGAGCAGTACTTC | . | TRBV5-6 | . | TRBJ2-7
CASSQDGGASNGYTF | TGTGCCAGCAGCCAAGACGGGGGGGCGTCGAATGGCTACACCTTC | . | TRBV4-2 | . | TRBJ1-2
CASSSDSMGTDTQYF | TGTGCCAGCAGCTCCGATAGCATGGGCACAGATACGCAGTATTTT | medium-sized | TRBV7-2 | . | TRBJ2-3
CAWSRQAGNTIYF | TGTGCCTGGAGTCGGCAGGCTGGAAACACCATATATTTT | . | TRBV30 | . | TRBJ1-3
CASSIPTADPNTGELFF | TGTGCCAGTAGTATACCGACAGCTGACCCGAACACCGGGGAGCTGTTTTTT | many | TRBV19 | . | TRBJ2-2
CASSLVSDTEAFF | TGTGCCAGCAGCTTAGTATCCGACACTGAAGCTTTCTTT | . | TRBV11-2 | . | TRBJ1-1
CASSQDSGSYEQYF | TGCGCCAGCAGCCAAGATTCTGGCTCCTACGAGCAGTACTTC | few | TRBV4-3 | . | TRBJ2-7
CASSPTNGEAFF | TGTGCCAGCAGCCCGACTAACGGTGAAGCTTTCTTT | many | TRBV7-2 | . | TRBJ1-1
CASRLPLRQNTEAFF | TGTGCCAGCAGATTACCTTTAAGGCAGAACACTGAAGCTTTCTTT | . | TRBV6-2/TRBV6-3 | . | TRBJ1-1
CATSRVVPSHNYEQYF | TGTGCCACCAGCAGAGTGGTACCTTCCCACAACTACGAGCAGTACTTC | . | TRBV15 | . | TRBJ2-7
CASSLRTDEQYF | TGTGCCAGCAGCCTCAGGACGGACGAGCAGTACTTC | . | TRBV7-9 | . | TRBJ2-7
CASRRLVSYNEQFF | TGCGCCAGCAGACGACTGGTCTCCTACAATGAGCAGTTCTTC | many | TRBV5-1 | . | TRBJ2-1
CSARDPRFEKLFF | TGCAGTGCTAGAGATCCCCGTTTCGAAAAACTGTTTTTT | few | TRBV20-1 | . | TRBJ1-4
CASSLTGVGTQPQHF | TGTGCCAGCAGTTTGACAGGGGTAGGGACTCAGCCCCAGCATTTT | . | TRBV27 | TRBD1 | TRBJ1-5
CASSYGGGGAQPQHF | TGTGCCAGCAGCTACGGGGGAGGGGGCGCCCAGCCCCAGCATTTT | few | TRBV12-3/TRBV12-4 | TRBD1 | TRBJ1-5
CASSFGYPEAFF | TGTGCCAGCAGCTTCGGGTATCCTGAAGCTTTCTTT | . | TRBV11-2 | . | TRBJ1-1
CASSLGPLAREQFF | TGTGCCAGCAGCTTAGGGCCATTAGCTCGTGAGCAGTTCTTC | . | TRBV7-7 | . | TRBJ2-1
CSARQGNTEAFF | TGCAGTGCTCGACAGGGGAACACTGAAGCTTTCTTT | few | TRBV20-1 | TRBD1 | TRBJ1-1
CASSGLWAGELFF | TGTGCCAGCTCTGGGTTATGGGCCGGGGAGCTGTTTTTT | . | TRBV7-9 | . | TRBJ2-2
CASSYAWASGGLNEQFF | TGTGCCAGCAGTTACGCTTGGGCTAGCGGGGGCCTTAATGAGCAGTTCTTC | once | TRBV6-5 | TRBD2 | TRBJ2-1
CASSLDRGLNEQFF | TGCGCCAGCAGCTTGGACAGGGGGCTGAATGAGCAGTTCTTC | many | TRBV5-1 | TRBD1 | TRBJ2-1
CSVEDTEETQYF | TGCAGCGTTGAAGACACGGAAGAGACCCAGTACTTC | . | TRBV29-1 | . | TRBJ2-5
CASSFGTGGRGENTQYF | TGTGCCAGCAGTTTTGGGACAGGGGGCAGGGGGGAGAATACGCAGTATTTT | few | TRBV12-3/TRBV12-4 | TRBD1 | TRBJ2-3
CASSYGVGELFF | TGTGCCAGCAGTTACGGTGTCGGGGAGCTGTTTTTT | . | TRBV6-6 | . | TRBJ2-2
CASSWKTGNLFF | TGTGCCAGCAGCTGGAAAACAGGGAATCTGTTTTTT | . | TRBV5-6 | . | TRBJ2-2
CASSLSFTNAEQFF | TGTGCCAGCAGCTTAAGTTTCACTAACGCTGAGCAGTTCTTC | many | TRBV7-2 | . | TRBJ2-1
CASSLLQGDGYTF | TGTGCCAGCAGCTTATTACAGGGGGACGGCTACACCTTC | . | TRBV7-2 | TRBD1 | TRBJ1-2
CASSHRGPQPQHF | TGTGCCAGCAGTCACAGGGGGCCTCAGCCCCAGCATTTT | many | TRBV12-3/TRBV12-4 | TRBD1 | TRBJ1-5
CASSQVLTGQLQETQYF | TGCGCCAGCAGCCAAGTACTAACCGGACAACTCCAAGAGACCCAGTACTTC | . | TRBV4-1 | . | TRBJ2-5
CSATLGGETQYF | TGCAGTGCCACCTTAGGGGGAGAGACCCAGTACTTC | few | TRBV20-1 | . | TRBJ2-5
CASGEEPSYTEAFF | TGTGCCAGCGGGGAAGAACCCTCCTACACTGAAGCTTTCTTT | . | TRBV25-1 | . | TRBJ1-1
CATYPGLGEQFF | TGTGCCACCTACCCGGGGTTAGGTGAGCAGTTCTTC | few | TRBV28 | . | TRBJ2-1
CASSPPQGYTQYF | TGTGCCAGCAGCCCCCCTCAGGGTTATACGCAGTATTTT | few | TRBV11-3 | . | TRBJ2-3
CASRAGFGNQPQHF | TGTGCCAGCAGAGCAGGGTTTGGGAATCAGCCCCAGCATTTT | . | TRBV12-3/TRBV12-4 | . | TRBJ1-5
CASSKGTGRWGYTF | TGTGCCAGCAGCAAAGGGACAGGGAGGTGGGGCTACACCTTC | . | TRBV7-9 | TRBD1 | TRBJ1-2
CASSFPPASNTGELFF | TGTGCCAGCAGTTTCCCACCGGCCTCGAACACCGGGGAGCTGTTTTTT | . | TRBV12-3/TRBV12-4 | . | TRBJ2-2
CASSMEEGPNEQFF | TGTGCCAGCAGCATGGAGGAGGGTCCCAATGAGCAGTTCTTC | . | TRBV21-1 | . | TRBJ2-1
CAWSVSGTGNSPLHF | TGTGCCTGGAGTGTATCAGGGACAGGGAATTCACCCCTCCACTTT | few | TRBV30 | TRBD1 | TRBJ1-6